These 23 T cell receptor beta chains were all obtained from the same sample, sequenced in a study of OX40 agonist ivuxolimab in advanced cancers. Clones were sequenced by immunoSEQ multiplex PCR, and TCRdb holds only the in-frame ones, with some missing. This sample carries about 70,000 clones, 65% to 90% of them seen once, and the ten largest clones take 0.5% to 0.6%. The sequencing here drew on CD4+ or CD8+ T cells sorted from blood, taken in a trial of the OX40 agonist ivuxolimab. These receptors were taken from an adult with an advanced solid tumor such as melanoma, head and neck, liver or kidney cancer.

Remarks on this clone: Other DNA sequences within the sample encode an identical CDR3. This rearrangement joins TRBV6-6 to TRBJ2-7; 7 nucleotides match TRBD2. The CDR3 loop spans 15 amino acids. Germline lookup yields CDR1 MNHNY and CDR2 SVGAGI (reference sequence). Trimming cost V 10 bases and J 3 bases; bases outside gene matches: 15. The CDR3 sequence is CATRWGGDHYYEQYF. CDR3 DNA: TGTGCCACCCGTTGGGGGGGGGACCATTACTACGAGCAGTACTTC.

The chain couples TRBV28 to TRBJ1-2, with 9 bases identical to TRBD1. CDR1 is MDHEN, CDR2 SYDVKM, per germline. Trimming removed 2 bases from V and 7 bases from J; junction bases left unmatched: 8. The CDR3 is 15 amino acids. In nucleotides, the CDR3 is TGTGCCAGCAGTTTAACAGGGGGCAAAGTAGCTGGCTACACCTTC. It yields the protein CASSLTGGKVAGYTF.

The V and J genes are TRBV7-2 and TRBJ2-5; D is possibly TRBD2 (6 bases). Trimming removed 6 bases from V and 5 bases from J, with 19 bases in between. CDR1 is SGHTA, CDR2 FQGNSA, per germline. The CDR3 loop spans 15 amino acids. The CDR3, as DNA: TGTGCCAGCAGGACCGCTTTGGGAGGAGGGGAGACCCAGTACTTC. As protein: CASRTALGGGETQYF.

The gene calls are TRBV28 and TRBJ2-4; TRBD1 or TRBD2 may be the D gene (5 bases each). Trimming stripped 3 bases from V and 13 bases from J, with 10 bases between. The germline V gene has CDR1 MDHEN and CDR2 SYDVKM. There are 11 residues in the CDR3. Written as DNA, the CDR3 is TGTGCCAGCAGTTTTGAGGGACCACAGTACTTC. This gives the protein CASSFEGPQYF. Full variable domain (remainder filled in from reference TRBV28 and TRBJ2-4): DVKVTQSSRYLVKRTGEKVFLECVQDMDHENMFWYRQDPGLGLRLIYFSYDVKMKEKGDIPEGYSVSREKKERFSLILESASTNQTSMYLCASSFEGPQYFGAGTRLSVL.

By sample fraction, this clone is medium-sized. This chain links TRBV7-9 with TRBJ1-1, with 9 bases aligning to TRBD1. The junction had 8 bases not matched to a gene; V was cut back by 7 bases and J by 5 bases. The germline V gene encodes CDR1 SEHNR and CDR2 FQNEAQ (reference sequence). This CDR3 contains 14 residues. The CDR3 region has the DNA TGTGCCAGCAAGGGACAGGGCGCTAAGACTGAAGCTTTCTTT. As protein: CASKGQGAKTEAFF.

This sequence joins TRBV7-9 and TRBJ1-4; 9 bases fit TRBD1. CDR1 is SEHNR, CDR2 FQNEAQ, per germline (reference sequence). V lost 5 bases and J lost 8; bases outside the gene matches: 6. The CDR3 contains 14 residues. CDR3 region: CASSPGTGREKLFF. For the CDR3, the DNA is TGTGCCAGCAGCCCCGGGACAGGGAGGGAAAAACTGTTTTTT.

This clone occurred a few times. This chain uses TRBV5-8 with TRBJ2-1, with 9 positions matching TRBD2. There are 15 residues in the CDR3. CDR1 and CDR2 from the germline V gene are SGHTS and YDEGEE. The V segment lost 4 bases and the J segment 1 base; nucleotides outside the gene matches: 3. As DNA, the CDR3 is TGTGCCAGCAGCATAGCGGGAGCGTCCTACAATGAGCAGTTCTTC. It codes for CASSIAGASYNEQFF.

The chain joins TRBV6-6 to TRBJ2-1, with no clear D. The CDR3 is 11 amino acids. Looked up from germline, CDR1 is MNHNY and CDR2 is SVGAGI (reference sequence). V lost 3 bases and J 10 bases, leaving 7 bases between the germline ends. CDR3 sequence reads: CASSYLEEQFF. Here the CDR3 DNA reads TGTGCCAGCAGTTATTTGGAGGAGCAGTTCTTC.

Only one count was recorded for this clone. The chain is built from TRBV11-3 and TRBJ2-1; D is perhaps TRBD1 or TRBD2 (5 bases each). Germline V lookup: CDR1 SGHNT, CDR2 YENEEA. The V end was cut by 5 bases, the J end by 7 bases, with 15 bases between. The CDR3 contains 14 residues. DNA of the CDR3: TGTGCCAGCAGCCTCAGGGCTAGCAAGAATGAGCAGTTCTTC. As protein: CASSLRASKNEQFF.

The chain uses TRBV15 and TRBJ2-6, with D tentatively TRBD2 (6 bases). Germline lookup yields CDR1 LNHNV and CDR2 YYDKDF (reference sequence). V gave up 2 bases and J gave up 1 base, with 15 bases separating them. The CDR3 loop spans 18 amino acids. CDR3 residues: CATSRTRGGKSGANVLTF. CDR3 sequence (DNA): TGTGCCACCAGCAGAACTCGAGGCGGGAAGTCTGGGGCCAACGTCCTGACTTTC. The full variable domain, completed using reference TRBV15 and TRBJ2-6, is DAMVIQNPRYQVTQFGKPVTLSCSQTLNHNVMYWYQQKSSQAPKLLFHYYDKDFNNEADTPDNFQSRRPNTSFCFLDIRSPGLGDTAMYLCATSRTRGGKSGANVLTFGAGSRLTVL.

V gene TRBV27 combines with J gene TRBJ1-1; D not resolved. This CDR3 contains 13 residues. V lost 6 bases and J lost 1, with 9 bases in between. The germline CDR1 and CDR2 sequences are MNHEY and SMNVEV (reference sequence). CDR3 loop: CASSLGPNTEAFF. For the CDR3, the DNA is TGTGCCAGCAGCCTCGGCCCGAACACTGAAGCTTTCTTT.

This chain joins TRBV7-2 and TRBJ2-5; no clear D gene. From germline, CDR1 is SGHTA and CDR2 FQGNSA. This CDR3 is 13 amino acids long. V lost 1 base, J lost 4 bases, and 7 bases lay in between. In nucleotides, the CDR3 is TGTGCCAGCAGCTTAGAGAACAGAGAGACCCAGTACTTC. Protein: CASSLENRETQYF.

V is TRBV19 and J is TRBJ2-2; TRBD2 agrees at 9 bases. Germline V gene sequence: CDR1 LNHDA, CDR2 SQIVND (reference sequence). V lost 5 bases and J lost 9; bases outside the gene matches: 10. The CDR3 is 15 amino acids. This CDR3 reads CASSWSSGNLRELFF. Here the CDR3 DNA reads TGTGCCAGTAGTTGGTCTAGCGGGAATCTCCGGGAGCTGTTTTTT.

The rearrangement links TRBV10-3 to TRBJ2-5; the match to TRBD1 covers 8 bases. The CDR3 is 15 amino acids. J lost 1 base, V lost 4 bases, and 5 bases had no gene match. CDR1 is ENHRY, CDR2 SYGVKD, per germline. The CDR3 sequence: CAISVGTGLQETQYF. DNA of the CDR3: TGTGCCATCAGTGTCGGGACAGGACTCCAAGAGACCCAGTACTTC.

The chain recombines TRBV27 with TRBJ2-3, with 7 positions matching TRBD2. The germline CDR1 and CDR2 sequences are MNHEY and SMNVEV (reference sequence). The CDR3 totals 15 residues. Germline trimming cut 6 bases from V and 2 bases from J; bases unmatched to any gene: 8. CDR3 coding DNA: TGTGCCAGCAGCCTAGATCTAGCGGCCACAGATACGCAGTATTTT. Protein: CASSLDLAATDTQYF.

J is TRBJ2-5 and V is TRBV7-2; 16 bases are a match to TRBD2. Germline assignment: CDR1 SGHTA and CDR2 FQGNSA. The CDR3 has 18 residues. The V segment lost 3 bases and the J segment 5 bases; nucleotides outside the gene matches: 9. The CDR3 nucleotides are TGTGCCAGCAGCTTCCACCCCGGGACTAGCGGGGGGGAGGAGACCCAGTACTTC. This gives the protein CASSFHPGTSGGEETQYF.

The chain couples TRBV29-1 to TRBJ1-5; D gene uncertain. The germline V gene has CDR1 SQVTM and CDR2 ANQGSEA. This CDR3 is 13 amino acids long. V dropped 6 bases and J dropped 5 bases, with 14 bases sitting between them. The DNA of the CDR3 is TGCAGCGTCGGATTGGCAGGTTATCAGCCCCAGCATTTT. This sequence encodes CSVGLAGYQPQHF.

The genes are TRBV30 and TRBJ2-7; no clear D. Between the trimmed V and J ends, which lost 0 bases and 3 bases, there was a span of 9 bases. Germline-derived CDR1 and CDR2 are GTSNPN and SVGIG (reference sequence). CDR3 length equals 13 residues. CDR3 in amino acids: CAWSVGTLYEQYF. The DNA of the CDR3 is TGTGCCTGGAGTGTCGGAACCCTCTACGAGCAGTACTTC.

The V call is TRBV5-1, the J call TRBJ1-3; D not resolved. The germline V gene encodes CDR1 SGHRS and CDR2 YFSETQ. V lost 2 bases and J lost 1, with 13 bases in between. CDR3 length equals 16 residues. As DNA, the CDR3 is TGCGCCAGCAGCTTAGAATTGGCCGTATCTGGAAACACCATATATTTT. Its translation is CASSLELAVSGNTIYF.

CDR3 nucleotide sequence: TGTGCCAGCAGCCCTTCGACCCGAATCTATGGCTACACCTTC. This gives the protein CASSPSTRIYGYTF. The genes are TRBV7-8 and TRBJ1-2; D is undetermined. Germline-derived CDR1 and CDR2 are SGHVS and FQNEAQ. The CDR3 sequence is 14 residues long. The V end was cut by 5 bases, the J end by 4 bases, with 14 bases between. Filled out from reference TRBV7-8 and TRBJ1-2, the complete variable domain reads GAGVSQSPRYKVAKRGQDVALRCDPISGHVSLFWYQQALGQGPEFLTYFQNEAQLDKSGLPSDRFFAERPEGSVSTLKIQRTQQEDSAVYLCASSPSTRIYGYTFGSGTRLTVV.

This clone appeared once. V is TRBV4-2 and J is TRBJ1-6, with a possible D match to TRBD1 (6 bases). The V end was cut by 2 bases, the J end by 1 base, with 12 bases between. The CDR3 runs to 17 residues. Germline V gene data show CDR1 as LGHNA and CDR2 as YNFKEQ. CDR3 sequence (DNA): TGTGCCAGCAGCCAATCACAGGGACGGTCCTATAATTCACCCCTCCACTTT. This sequence encodes CASSQSQGRSYNSPLHF.

This clone was seen a single time. This chain connects TRBV4-1 to TRBJ2-2; TRBD1 aligns across 7 bases. Germline V gives CDR1 MGHRA, CDR2 YSYEKL. The CDR3 is 16 residues long. Trimming removed 4 bases from V and 1 base from J; junction bases left unmatched: 6. CDR3 protein: CASSPQGVGNTGELFF. The CDR3 DNA follows: TGCGCCAGCAGCCCCCAGGGGGTTGGGAACACCGGGGAGCTGTTTTTT.

The J gene is TRBJ2-7, the V gene TRBV7-2; TRBD1 agrees at 10 bases. The germline V gene has CDR1 SGHTA and CDR2 FQGNSA. V gave up 8 bases and J gave up 3 bases; unmatched junction bases: 4. The CDR3 contains 13 residues. The CDR3 DNA sequence: TGTGCCAGCGGGACAGGGGCGTACTACGAGCAGTACTTC. Amino acid sequence: CASGTGAYYEQYF.